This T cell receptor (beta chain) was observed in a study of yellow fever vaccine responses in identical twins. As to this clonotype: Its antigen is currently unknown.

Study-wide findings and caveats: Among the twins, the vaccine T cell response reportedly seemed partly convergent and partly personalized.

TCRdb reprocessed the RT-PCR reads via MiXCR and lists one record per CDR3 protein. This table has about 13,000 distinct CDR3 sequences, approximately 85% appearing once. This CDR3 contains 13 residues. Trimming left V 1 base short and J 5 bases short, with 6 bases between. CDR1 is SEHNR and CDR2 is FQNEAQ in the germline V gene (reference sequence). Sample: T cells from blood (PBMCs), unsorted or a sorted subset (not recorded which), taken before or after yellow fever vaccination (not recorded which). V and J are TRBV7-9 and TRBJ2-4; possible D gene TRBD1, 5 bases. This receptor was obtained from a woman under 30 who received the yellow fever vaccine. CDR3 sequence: CASSLEGQNIQYF. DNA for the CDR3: TGTGCCAGCAGCTTAGAGGGGCAAAACATTCAGTACTTC.